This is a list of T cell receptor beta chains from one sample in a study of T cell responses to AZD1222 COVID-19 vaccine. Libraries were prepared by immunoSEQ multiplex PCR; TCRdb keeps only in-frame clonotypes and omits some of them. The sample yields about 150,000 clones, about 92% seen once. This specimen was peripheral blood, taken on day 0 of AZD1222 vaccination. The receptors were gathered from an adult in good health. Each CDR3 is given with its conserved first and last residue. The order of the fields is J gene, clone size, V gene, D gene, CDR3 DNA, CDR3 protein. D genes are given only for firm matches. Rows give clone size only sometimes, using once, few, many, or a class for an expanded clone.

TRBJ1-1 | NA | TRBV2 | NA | TGTGCCAGCTACCGGGGGGCGGGCATGAACACTGAAGCTTTCTTT | CASYRGAGMNTEAFF
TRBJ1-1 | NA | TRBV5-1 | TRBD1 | TGCGCCAGCAGCTTACGTGGGACAGGGTGGAACACTGAAGCTTTCTTT | CASSLRGTGWNTEAFF
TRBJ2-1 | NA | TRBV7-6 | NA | TGTGCCAGCAGCTTAGAGGGGACTCAGTACAATGAGCAGTTCTTC | CASSLEGTQYNEQFF
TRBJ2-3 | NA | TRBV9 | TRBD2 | TGTGCCAGCAGCGCAGAACGGGGGGGCCAGGATACGCAGTATTTT | CASSAERGGQDTQYF
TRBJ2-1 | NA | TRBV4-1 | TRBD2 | TGCGCCAGCAGCCTGCGGGGGGGAGTCTACAATGAGCAGTTCTTC | CASSLRGGVYNEQFF
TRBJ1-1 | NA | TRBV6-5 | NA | TGTGCCACCCCGGACGGAGCGGGTTCTGAAGCTTTCTTT | CATPDGAGSEAFF
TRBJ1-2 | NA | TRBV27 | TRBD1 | TGTGCCAGCAGTGTTACAGGGGGTAGTGGCTACACCTTC | CASSVTGGSGYTF
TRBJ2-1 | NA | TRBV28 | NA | TGTGCCAGCATTGGGACCAGACCTAATGAGCAGTTCTTC | CASIGTRPNEQFF
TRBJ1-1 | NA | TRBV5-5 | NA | TGTGCCAGCAGCTTCATAGGGGGTGAAGCTTTCTTT | CASSFIGGEAFF
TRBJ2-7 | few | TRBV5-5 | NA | TGTGCCAGCAGCCGAGGCAGGGTCATTGACTACGAGCAGTACTTC | CASSRGRVIDYEQYF
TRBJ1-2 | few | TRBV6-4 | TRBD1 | TGTGCCAGCAGTGCCGGGACAGGGGGCTATGGCTACACCTTC | CASSAGTGGYGYTF
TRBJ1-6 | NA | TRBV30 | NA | TGTGCCTGCACTCACGGGCCGGGGTATTCACCCCTCCACTTT | CACTHGPGYSPLHF
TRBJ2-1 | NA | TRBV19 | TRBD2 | TGTGCCAGTACCAATGGACTAGCGGGGGGGAATGAGCAGTTCTTC | CASTNGLAGGNEQFF
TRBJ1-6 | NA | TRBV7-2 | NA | TGTGCCAGCAGCCCGCGTCGACAGGCGACTATGAATTCACCCCTCCACTTT | CASSPRRQATMNSPLHF
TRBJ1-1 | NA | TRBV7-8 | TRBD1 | TGTGCCAGCAGCTTAGGACAGGGAGGGAACACTGAAGCTTTCTTT | CASSLGQGGNTEAFF
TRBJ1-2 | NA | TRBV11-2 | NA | TGTGCCAGCAGCTTAGGAGACAGAGGGTATGGCTACACCTTC | CASSLGDRGYGYTF
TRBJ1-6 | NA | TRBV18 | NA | TGTGCCAGCTCACCAAAGGAGAGGGATACCTATAATTCACCCCTCCACTTT | CASSPKERDTYNSPLHF
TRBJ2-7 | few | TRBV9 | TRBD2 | TGTGCCAGCAGCGTAGCTCCTAGCGGGTACGAGCAGTACTTC | CASSVAPSGYEQYF
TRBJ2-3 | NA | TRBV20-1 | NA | TGCAGTGCTAGAGACATTAAAGCTCAGTATTTT | CSARDIKAQYF
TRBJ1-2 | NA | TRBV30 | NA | TGTGCCTGGTACCGGGGGGATGGCTACACCTTC | CAWYRGDGYTF
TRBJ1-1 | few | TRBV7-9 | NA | TGTGCCAGCAGCTTACAAATGAACACTGAAGCTTTCTTT | CASSLQMNTEAFF
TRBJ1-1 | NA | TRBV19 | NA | TGTGCCAGTAGTATACTGGAGGGAAGCCGTTTGGGGCGGGACACTGAAGCTTTCTTT | CASSILEGSRLGRDTEAFF
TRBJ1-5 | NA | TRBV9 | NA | TGTGCCAGCAGCGGTTCCGAAACTTGGTCGCCCCAGCATTTT | CASSGSETWSPQHF
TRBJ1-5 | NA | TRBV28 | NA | TGTGCCAGCAGTGCAACAGCTGCCAATCAGCCCCAGCATTTT | CASSATAANQPQHF
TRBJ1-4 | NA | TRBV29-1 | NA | TGCAGCGTCTCCGCGAGGGGGGGCGAAAAACTGTTTTTT | CSVSARGGEKLFF
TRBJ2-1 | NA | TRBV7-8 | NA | TGTGCCAGCAGCCCCTGGGACCAATACAATGAGCAGTTCTTC | CASSPWDQYNEQFF
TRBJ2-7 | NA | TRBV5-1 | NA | TGCGCCAGCAGCTCTCAGGGAGCCTACGAGCAGTACTTC | CASSSQGAYEQYF
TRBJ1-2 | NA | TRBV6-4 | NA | TGTGCCAGCAGACCTGACACATCCCGCCTCGGCTACACCTTC | CASRPDTSRLGYTF
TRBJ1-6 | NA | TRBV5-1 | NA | TGCGCCAGCAGCCCAGACAGGTCACCCCTCCACTTT | CASSPDRSPLHF
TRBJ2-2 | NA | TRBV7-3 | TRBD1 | TGTGCCAGCAGCCGGGACAGGGGGCCCGGGGAGCTGTTTTTT | CASSRDRGPGELFF
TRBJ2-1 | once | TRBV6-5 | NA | TGTGCCAGCAGTTCTCGACGGATTTACAATGAGCAGTTCTTC | CASSSRRIYNEQFF
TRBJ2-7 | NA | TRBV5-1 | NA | TGCGCCAGCAGCTTGGTACCGGGACTCTCCTACGAGCAGTACTTC | CASSLVPGLSYEQYF
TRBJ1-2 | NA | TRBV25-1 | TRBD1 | TGTGCCAGCAGTGCCGGACAGGGGGAGTCCTATGGCTACACCTTC | CASSAGQGESYGYTF
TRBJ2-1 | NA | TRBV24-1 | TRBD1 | TGTGCCACCAGTGACCCCGACAGGGTGCGAAATGAGCAGTTCTTC | CATSDPDRVRNEQFF
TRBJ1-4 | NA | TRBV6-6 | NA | TGTGCCAGCAGTGCATCCAAGAAAGAAAAACTGTTTTTT | CASSASKKEKLFF
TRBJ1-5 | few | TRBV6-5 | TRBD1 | TGTGCCAGCAGTTACTCGCAGGGGGCGGGACAGCCCCAGCATTTT | CASSYSQGAGQPQHF
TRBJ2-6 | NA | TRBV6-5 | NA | TGTGCCAGCATAGGGGGGGGCGCTGGGGCCAACGTCCTGACTTTC | CASIGGGAGANVLTF